The rows below give T cell receptor beta chains drawn from one sample of a study of OX40 agonist ivuxolimab in advanced cancers. Assay used: immunoSEQ multiplex PCR; TCRdb lists only in-frame clones, some missing. The sample has about 68,000 clones, about 90% seen once. Here the sequenced sample was CD4+ or CD8+ T cells sorted from blood, taken in a trial of the OX40 agonist ivuxolimab. Receptors originate from an adult with an advanced solid tumor such as melanoma, head and neck, liver or kidney cancer. The CDR3 runs from the conserved cysteine through the conserved F or W. The order of the fields is D gene, J gene, V gene, clone size, CDR3 DNA, CDR3 protein. The D gene is left open where the match is weak. Some rows have no size entry. The others give once, few or many, or a class for an expanded clone.

>TRBD2|TRBJ2-1|TRBV27|-
TGTGCCAGCAGTTCGGGGGGGAGGGGCTCCTACAATGAGCAGTTCTTC
CASSSGGRGSYNEQFF
>TRBD1|TRBJ2-3|TRBV5-8|-
TGTGCCAGCAGTTTGGAGGGGACAGGGGGCCACACAGATACGCAGTATTTT
CASSLEGTGGHTDTQYF
>-|TRBJ2-5|TRBV5-1|-
TGCGCCAGCAGCTTGGCTCAGCAGGGAGAGACCCAGTACTTC
CASSLAQQGETQYF
>-|TRBJ2-3|TRBV6-1|once
TGTGCCAGCAGTGACGGATTCGGCGGTAGCACAGATACGCAGTATTTT
CASSDGFGGSTDTQYF
>-|TRBJ1-6|TRBV19|-
TGTGCCAGTAGCTATGGAAGGGTGCATTCACCCCTCCACTTT
CASSYGRVHSPLHF
>-|TRBJ2-7|TRBV5-4|-
TGTGCCAGCAGCCGAATGGGGCGGGTCACCTACGAGCAGTACTTC
CASSRMGRVTYEQYF
>-|TRBJ1-1|TRBV2|few
TGTGCCAGCACCCCCGGGGGACTGAACACTGAAGCTTTCTTT
CASTPGGLNTEAFF
>TRBD1|TRBJ2-7|TRBV30|-
TGTGCCTGGAGTGTATTCTGGGGGACAGGAACCTACGAGCAGTACTTC
CAWSVFWGTGTYEQYF
>TRBD1|TRBJ1-1|TRBV5-3|-
TGTGCCAGAAGCTTCCTGGGACAGGGGAACACTGAAGCTTTCTTT
CARSFLGQGNTEAFF
>-|TRBJ1-5|TRBV15|-
TGTGCCACCCGGGCGGAAGGGGTCCTCAATCAGCCCCAGCATTTT
CATRAEGVLNQPQHF
>-|TRBJ2-2|TRBV29-1|-
TGCAGCGCCCGAGGGTATACCGGGGAGCTGTTTTTT
CSARGYTGELFF
>-|TRBJ2-2|TRBV30|-
TGTGCCTGGAGTTTCACAGGGCGAACCGGGGAGCTGTTTTTT
CAWSFTGRTGELFF
>-|TRBJ1-1|TRBV27|-
TGTGCCAGCAGTGGCAGGCTAGGGATCACTGAAGCTTTCTTT
CASSGRLGITEAFF
>-|TRBJ1-2|TRBV25-1|-
TGTGCCAGCAGTGCGGGATGGACAGCCTTGAACTATGGCTACACCTTC
CASSAGWTALNYGYTF
>TRBD1|TRBJ2-1|TRBV9|-
TGTGCCAGCAGCTACCGGGACAGGAGAGTCGATGAGCAGTTCTTC
CASSYRDRRVDEQFF
>-|TRBJ1-2|TRBV20-1|-
TGCAGTGCTCGACGACAGAATGGCTACACCTTC
CSARRQNGYTF
>TRBD2|TRBJ2-1|TRBV7-6|-
TGTGCCAGCAGCAACCGACTAGCGGGAGGGCCTTCATACAATGAGCAGTTCTTC
CASSNRLAGGPSYNEQFF
>TRBD2|TRBJ2-1|TRBV6-4|-
TGTGCCAGCAGTGAGAGGCGAGGCGGGAGGAGCGGGCAGTTCTTC
CASSERRGGRSGQFF
>-|TRBJ2-7|TRBV7-6|once
TGTGCCAGCAGCTTAGAAGGGGGGCCCGCTTCCGAGCAGTACTTC
CASSLEGGPASEQYF
>TRBD1|TRBJ1-2|TRBV5-4|-
TGTGCCAGCAGTCTCTACAGGGGTGGCTATGGCTACACCTTC
CASSLYRGGYGYTF
>-|TRBJ2-5|TRBV7-7|-
TGTGCCAGCAGCCGCCGCGGACAGCAAGAGACCCAGTACTTC
CASSRRGQQETQYF
>TRBD1|TRBJ2-2|TRBV6-1|-
TGTGCCAGCAGTCAGGACAGGGGCCACACCGGGGAGCTGTTTTTT
CASSQDRGHTGELFF
>TRBD2|TRBJ2-1|TRBV15|once
TGTGCCACCAGCAGTGCTTCTAGACTAGCGGGATACTACAATGAGCAGTTCTTC
CATSSASRLAGYYNEQFF
>TRBD2|TRBJ2-5|TRBV15|-
TGTGCCACCAGCAAAGGTGGGAGGGTCCAAGAGACCCAGTACTTC
CATSKGGRVQETQYF
>TRBD2|TRBJ2-5|TRBV6-5|-
TGTGCCAGCAGTTCACTAGCGGACTACAGGGAGACCCAGTACTTC
CASSSLADYRETQYF
>TRBD1|TRBJ1-1|TRBV5-1|-
TGCGCCAGCAGCCAGACAGGGGGGAACACTGAAGCTTTCTTT
CASSQTGGNTEAFF